The 9 T cell receptor beta chains below come from one sample, sequenced in a study of cytomegalovirus exposure and HLA in healthy donors. Both 60 Vbeta primers and 13 Jbeta primers went into the PCR. Only in-frame clones appear in the TCRdb table, and some are missing; sequencing was by immunoSEQ multiplex PCR. This sample has approximately 160,000 clones, with approximately 80% found just once. Sequenced sample: PBMCs. The receptors come from a middle-aged woman in good health and CMV-seropositive.

This chain joins TRBV5-6 and TRBJ2-3; weak D call: TRBD1 (5 bases). Trimming left V 7 bases short and J 1 base short, with 7 bases between. CDR3 size: 12 residues. The V gene's germline CDR1 is SGHDT and CDR2 YYEEEE. CDR3 in DNA: TGTGCCAGCGCCAGGGGCACAGATACGCAGTATTTT. Encoded protein: CASARGTDTQYF.

The chain joins TRBV9 to TRBJ2-1, with 15 bases identical to TRBD2. V lost 7 bases to trimming and J lost 5 bases; unmatched junction nucleotides: 10. Germline V gene lookup returns CDR1 SGDLS and CDR2 YYNGEE. The CDR3 covers 17 residues. In DNA form, the CDR3 reads TGTGCCAGCGCGCCTCGAGGACTAGCGGGAGGGGACAATGAGCAGTTCTTC. The encoded protein is CASAPRGLAGGDNEQFF.

The V call is TRBV30, the J call TRBJ2-2; D perhaps matches TRBD1 (6 bases). The CDR3 has 13 amino acids. In germline, CDR1 is GTSNPN, CDR2 SVGIG (reference sequence). V was clipped by 8 bases and J by 7 bases, with 17 bases between them. The CDR3 DNA follows: TGTGCCGAAAAGGGACAAGGGGACGGGGAGCTGTTTTTT. This translates into CAEKGQGDGELFF.

This chain uses TRBV5-4 with TRBJ2-5; TRBD1 might be the D (6 bases). Germline values: CDR1 SGHNT, CDR2 YYREEE (reference sequence). V shed 4 bases and J shed 3 bases, with 13 bases lying between them. This CDR3 contains 14 residues. The CDR3 DNA follows: TGTGCCAGCAGCGCTTCCGGGACAAAAGAGACCCAGTACTTC. Amino acids: CASSASGTKETQYF.

This chain connects TRBV9 to TRBJ2-1; D possibly corresponds to TRBD2 (5 bases). Germline-derived CDR1 and CDR2 are SGDLS and YYNGEE. V lost 0 bases and J 6 bases, leaving 10 bases between the germline ends. This CDR3 has 14 amino acids. In DNA form, the CDR3 reads TGTGCCAGCAGCGTAGCGGGAACCACCAATGAGCAGTTCTTC. Amino acid sequence: CASSVAGTTNEQFF.

This chain joins TRBV30 and TRBJ1-1; no clear D gene. Germline CDR1 and CDR2: GTSNPN and SVGIG (reference sequence). Trimming shortened V by 4 bases and J by 0 bases, and 9 bases separated the two germline ends. The CDR3 covers 13 residues. This chain's CDR3 is CAWNGGVNTEAFF. DNA for the CDR3: TGTGCCTGGAATGGCGGGGTGAACACTGAAGCTTTCTTT.

The chain uses TRBV30 and TRBJ2-7, with 10 nucleotides matching TRBD1. The ends lost 7 bases at V and 5 bases at J; junction bases unmatched: 2. The CDR3 totals 11 residues. CDR1 is GTSNPN, CDR2 SVGIG, per germline (reference sequence). The CDR3 here is CASDRGDEQYF. CDR3 sequence (DNA): TGTGCCTCGGACAGGGGGGACGAGCAGTACTTC.

The chain recombines TRBV13 with TRBJ2-1; 11 bases agree with TRBD2. Germline CDR1 is PRHDT and CDR2 is FYEKMQ (reference sequence). CDR3 length: 17 residues. After removal of 1 base from V and 4 bases from J, the junction contained 6 bases not matched to a gene. The CDR3 DNA follows: TGTGCCAGCAGCTTAGACAACATAGCGGGAGGGTACAATGAGCAGTTCTTC. Protein sequence: CASSLDNIAGGYNEQFF.

As DNA, the CDR3 is TGCGCCAGCAGCCAAGATCCGACAGTCCTTAATGAAAAACTGTTTTTT. This gives the protein CASSQDPTVLNEKLFF. This chain links TRBV4-1 with TRBJ1-4, with TRBD1 as a possible D gene (5 bases). CDR3 length: 16 residues. Looked up from germline, CDR1 is MGHRA and CDR2 is YSYEKL. Trimming cost V 0 bases and J 4 bases, with 12 bases left between them.